This TCR beta chain stems from a study of T-cell reconstitution after alpha-beta-depleted transplantation in children. Points from the study as a whole: The origin of high day-60 TCRbeta diversity in some patients lay in surviving recipient T cells and thymic progenitors.

V was pared by 7 bases and J by 3 bases, with 11 bases of the junction left unmatched. The CDR3 spans 14 residues. Germline V gene data show CDR1 as SQVTM and CDR2 as ANQGSEA. The authors prepared the TCRbeta library with unique molecular identifiers. One entry per CDR3 protein results from TCRdb running MiXCR on the PCR reads. The sample holds about 590,000 distinct CDR3 sequences, 10% to 15% seen once. With regard to this clonotype: The antigen is unknown.

The clonotype comes from a male patient younger than 18 who had a stem cell transplant for acute myeloid leukemia, so the T cells may come from the graft donor. The J gene is TRBJ2-7, the V gene TRBV29-1, with 8 bases aligning to TRBD2. Specimen: PBMCs, mostly from graft donor cells, collected 360 days after TCRalphabeta/CD19-depleted stem cell transplant. Here the CDR3 reads CSAGPTSADYEQYF. The CDR3 DNA sequence: TGCAGCGCCGGCCCGACTAGCGCTGACTACGAGCAGTACTTC.